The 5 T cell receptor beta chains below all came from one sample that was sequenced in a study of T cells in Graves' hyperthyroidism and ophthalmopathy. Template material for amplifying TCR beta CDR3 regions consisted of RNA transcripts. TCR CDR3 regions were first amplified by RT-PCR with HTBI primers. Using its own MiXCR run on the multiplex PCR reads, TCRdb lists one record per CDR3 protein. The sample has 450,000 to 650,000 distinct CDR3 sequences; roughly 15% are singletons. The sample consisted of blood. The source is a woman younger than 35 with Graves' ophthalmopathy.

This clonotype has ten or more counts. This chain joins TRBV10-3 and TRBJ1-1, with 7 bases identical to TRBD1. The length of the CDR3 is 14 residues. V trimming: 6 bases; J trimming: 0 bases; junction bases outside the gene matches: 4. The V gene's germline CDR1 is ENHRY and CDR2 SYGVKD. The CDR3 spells CAISLTGMNTEAFF. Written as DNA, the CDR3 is TGTGCCATCAGCTTGACAGGGATGAACACTGAAGCTTTCTTT.

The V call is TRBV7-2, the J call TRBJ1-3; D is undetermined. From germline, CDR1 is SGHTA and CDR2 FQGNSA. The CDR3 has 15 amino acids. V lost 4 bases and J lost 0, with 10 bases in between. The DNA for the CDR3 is TGTGCCAGCAGCTCCCGTCCTAGCTCTGGAAACACCATATATTTT. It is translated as CASSSRPSSGNTIYF.

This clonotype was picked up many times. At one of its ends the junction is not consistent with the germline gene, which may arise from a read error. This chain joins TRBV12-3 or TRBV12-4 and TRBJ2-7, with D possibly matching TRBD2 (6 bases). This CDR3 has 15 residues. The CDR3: CASREDYSHPYVQYF. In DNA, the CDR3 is TGTGCCAGCAGGGAGGACTACTCGCACCCGTACGTGCAGTACTTC.

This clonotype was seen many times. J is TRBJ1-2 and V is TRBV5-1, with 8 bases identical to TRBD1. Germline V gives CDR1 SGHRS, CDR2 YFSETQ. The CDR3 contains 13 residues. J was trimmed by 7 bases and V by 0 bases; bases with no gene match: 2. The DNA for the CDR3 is TGCGCCAGCAGCTTGGGACAGGGGATTGGCTACACCTTC. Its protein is CASSLGQGIGYTF.

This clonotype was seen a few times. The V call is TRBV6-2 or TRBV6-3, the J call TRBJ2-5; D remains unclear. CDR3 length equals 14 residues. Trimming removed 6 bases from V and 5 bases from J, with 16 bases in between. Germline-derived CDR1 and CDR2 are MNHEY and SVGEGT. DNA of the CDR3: TGTGCCAGCAGCCTTTACCAGAGCCGGGAGACCCAGTACTTC. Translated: CASSLYQSRETQYF.